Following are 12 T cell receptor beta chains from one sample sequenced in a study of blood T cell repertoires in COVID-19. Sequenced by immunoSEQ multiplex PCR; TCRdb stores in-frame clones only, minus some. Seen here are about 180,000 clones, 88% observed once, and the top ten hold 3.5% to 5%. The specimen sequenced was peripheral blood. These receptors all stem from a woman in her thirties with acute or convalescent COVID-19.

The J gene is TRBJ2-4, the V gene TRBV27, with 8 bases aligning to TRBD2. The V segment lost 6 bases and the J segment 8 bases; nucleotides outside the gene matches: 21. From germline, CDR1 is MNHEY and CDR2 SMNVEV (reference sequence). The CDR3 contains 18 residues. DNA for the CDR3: TGTGCCAGCAGCGCTCGCGTCGGGACTAGAGGCCCGGTGGACATTCAGTACTTC. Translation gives CASSARVGTRGPVDIQYF.

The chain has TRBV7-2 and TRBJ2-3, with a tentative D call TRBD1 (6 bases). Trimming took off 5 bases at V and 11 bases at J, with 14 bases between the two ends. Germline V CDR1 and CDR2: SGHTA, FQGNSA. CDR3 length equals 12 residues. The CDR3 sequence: CASSLIGGEQYF. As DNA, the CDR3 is TGTGCCAGCAGCCTGATAGGGGGTGAGCAGTATTTT.

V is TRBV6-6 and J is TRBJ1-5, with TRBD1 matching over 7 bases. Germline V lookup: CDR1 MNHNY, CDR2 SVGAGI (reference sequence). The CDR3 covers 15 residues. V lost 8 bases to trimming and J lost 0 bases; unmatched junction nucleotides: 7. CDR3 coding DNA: TGTGCCAGCGAGAGGGGGCGTTATAGCAATCAGCCCCAGCATTTT. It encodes CASERGRYSNQPQHF.

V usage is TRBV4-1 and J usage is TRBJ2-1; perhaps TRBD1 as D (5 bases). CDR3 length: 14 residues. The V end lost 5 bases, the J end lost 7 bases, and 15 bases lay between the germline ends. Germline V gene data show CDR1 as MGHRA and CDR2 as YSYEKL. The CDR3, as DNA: TGCGCCAGCAGCGAATATCCTAGGGGTAATGAGCAGTTCTTC. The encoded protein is CASSEYPRGNEQFF.

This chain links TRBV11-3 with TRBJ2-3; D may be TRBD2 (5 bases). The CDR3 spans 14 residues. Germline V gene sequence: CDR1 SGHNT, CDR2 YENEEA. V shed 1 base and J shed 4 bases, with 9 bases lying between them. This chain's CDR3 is CASSLGRGPDTQYF. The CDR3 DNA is TGTGCCAGCAGCTTAGGCCGGGGTCCAGATACGCAGTATTTT.

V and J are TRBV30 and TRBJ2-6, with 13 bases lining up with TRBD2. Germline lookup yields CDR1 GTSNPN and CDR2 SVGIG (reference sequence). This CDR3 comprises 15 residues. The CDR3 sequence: CAQGLAGTGANVLTF. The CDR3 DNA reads TGTGCTCAGGGACTAGCGGGAACTGGGGCCAACGTCCTGACTTTC.

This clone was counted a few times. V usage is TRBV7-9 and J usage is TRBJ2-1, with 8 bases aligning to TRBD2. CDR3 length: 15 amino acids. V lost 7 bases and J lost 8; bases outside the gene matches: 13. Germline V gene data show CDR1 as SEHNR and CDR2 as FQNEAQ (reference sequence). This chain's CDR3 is CASTLGLAGGDEQFF. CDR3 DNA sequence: TGTGCCAGCACCCTTGGCCTAGCGGGCGGAGATGAGCAGTTCTTC.

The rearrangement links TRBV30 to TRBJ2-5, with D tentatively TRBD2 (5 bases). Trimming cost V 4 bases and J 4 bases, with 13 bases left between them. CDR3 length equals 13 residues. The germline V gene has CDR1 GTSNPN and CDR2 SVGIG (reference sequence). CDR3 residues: CAWMVRAGETQYF. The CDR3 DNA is TGTGCCTGGATGGTGCGGGCAGGAGAGACCCAGTACTTC.

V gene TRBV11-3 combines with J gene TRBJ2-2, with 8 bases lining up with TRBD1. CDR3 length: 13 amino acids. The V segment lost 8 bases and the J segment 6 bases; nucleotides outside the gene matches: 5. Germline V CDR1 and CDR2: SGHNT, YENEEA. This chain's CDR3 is CASHKTGAGELFF. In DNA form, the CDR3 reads TGTGCCAGCCACAAGACAGGGGCCGGGGAGCTGTTTTTT. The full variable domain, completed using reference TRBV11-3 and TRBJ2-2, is EAGVVQSPRYKIIEKKQPVAFWCNPISGHNTLYWYLQNLGQGPELLIRYENEEAVDDSQLPKDRFSAERLKGVDSTLKIQPAELGDSAVYLCASHKTGAGELFFGEGSRLTVL.

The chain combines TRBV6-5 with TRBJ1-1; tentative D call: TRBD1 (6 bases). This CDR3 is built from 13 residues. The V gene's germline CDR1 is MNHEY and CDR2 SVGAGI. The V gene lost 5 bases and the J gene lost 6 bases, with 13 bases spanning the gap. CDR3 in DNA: TGTGCCAGCAGTACCATTACAGGGCCTGAAGCTTTCTTT. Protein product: CASSTITGPEAFF.

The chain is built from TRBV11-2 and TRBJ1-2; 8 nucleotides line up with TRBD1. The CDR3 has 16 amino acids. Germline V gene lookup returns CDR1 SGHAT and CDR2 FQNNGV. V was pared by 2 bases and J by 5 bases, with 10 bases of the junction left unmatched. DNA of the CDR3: TGTGCCAGCAGCTTAATTTCGTGGGGACAGGAATATGGCTACACCTTC. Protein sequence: CASSLISWGQEYGYTF.

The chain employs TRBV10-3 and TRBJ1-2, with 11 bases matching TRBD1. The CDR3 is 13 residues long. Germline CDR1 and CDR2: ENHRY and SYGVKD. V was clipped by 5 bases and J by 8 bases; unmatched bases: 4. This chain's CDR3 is CAISPDRGLGYTF. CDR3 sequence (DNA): TGTGCCATCAGTCCGGACAGGGGGCTAGGCTACACCTTC.